These 16 T cell receptor beta chains were all obtained from the same sample, sequenced in a study of T cell responses to AZD1222 COVID-19 vaccine. Clones were read by immunoSEQ multiplex PCR, and TCRdb kept only the in-frame ones, dropping some. The sample records some 140,000 clones, under 95% being singletons. The specimen was peripheral blood, collected on day 0 of AZD1222 vaccination. The receptors derive from an adult in good health.

V and J are TRBV27 and TRBJ1-4; D is undetermined. This CDR3 has 13 amino acids. Trimming cost V 5 bases and J 7 bases, with 11 bases left between them. CDR1 MNHEY and CDR2 SMNVEV come from the germline V gene (reference sequence). The CDR3, as DNA: TGTGCCAGCAGTAAGGGAAGACGTGAAAAACTGTTTTTT. Translated: CASSKGRREKLFF.

The chain couples TRBV11-2 to TRBJ2-5, with 8 bases identical to TRBD2. Germline assignment: CDR1 SGHAT and CDR2 FQNNGV. The CDR3 is 16 residues long. V shed 0 bases and J 1 base; nucleotides not matched to a gene: 4. CDR3 in DNA: TGTGCCAGCAGCTTAGATTTGCGGGAGGCCCAAGAGACCCAGTACTTC. Translating gives CASSLDLREAQETQYF.

J is TRBJ2-5 and V is TRBV2, with D possibly being TRBD1 (6 bases). V was cut by 4 bases and J by 4 bases, with 22 bases left in between. This CDR3 has 17 amino acids. Looked up from germline, CDR1 is SNHLY and CDR2 is FYNNEI. CDR3 loop: CASSAPLGAISGETQYF. The DNA for the CDR3 is TGTGCCAGCAGTGCCCCGTTGGGGGCTATCAGTGGAGAGACCCAGTACTTC.

The chain recombines TRBV5-1 with TRBJ2-2; no definite D call. Germline CDR1 and CDR2: SGHRS and YFSETQ. This CDR3 comprises 14 residues. Trimming pared 7 bases from V and 0 bases from J, leaving 10 bases between. The DNA of the CDR3 is TGCGCCAGCCAGGCCGGACCGAACACCGGGGAGCTGTTTTTT. It specifies CASQAGPNTGELFF.

The CDR3 sequence is CASSFDRETYGYTF. The CDR3 DNA is TGTGCCAGCAGCTTTGACAGGGAAACCTATGGCTACACCTTC. This sequence joins TRBV5-5 and TRBJ1-2; TRBD1 aligns across 7 bases. This CDR3 spans 14 amino acids. V shed 2 bases and J 4 bases; nucleotides not matched to a gene: 5. Germline V gene sequence: CDR1 SGHKS, CDR2 YYEKEE (reference sequence).

DNA for the CDR3: TGTGCCAGCTCTCCAGGACAGGGACGGGAGACCCAGTACTTC. Amino acid sequence: CASSPGQGRETQYF. The genes are TRBV18 and TRBJ2-5, with 8 nucleotides matching TRBD1. J gave up 5 bases and V 6 bases, and 8 bases lay outside the gene matches. This CDR3 has 14 amino acids. Germline V gene data show CDR1 as KGHSH and CDR2 as LQKENI.

The chain uses TRBV5-1 and TRBJ2-5; D might be TRBD2 (7 bases). Germline values: CDR1 SGHRS, CDR2 YFSETQ. The V end lost 4 bases, the J end lost 5 bases, and 21 bases lay between the germline ends. The CDR3 is made up of 16 amino acids. CDR3 region: CASSPLGGGAVETQYF. CDR3 nucleotide sequence: TGCGCCAGCAGCCCCCTAGGTGGGGGGGCCGTTGAGACCCAGTACTTC.

This chain uses TRBV7-8 with TRBJ2-7; 9 positions match TRBD1. CDR1 and CDR2 (germline): SGHVS, FQNEAQ. This CDR3 comprises 15 residues. After removal of 2 bases from V and 3 bases from J, the junction contained 5 bases not matched to a gene. CDR3 amino acids: CASSLMGQGIYEQYF. DNA for the CDR3: TGTGCCAGCAGCTTAATGGGACAGGGCATCTACGAGCAGTACTTC. Variable domain in full (rest from reference TRBV7-8 and TRBJ2-7): GAGVSQSPRYKVAKRGQDVALRCDPISGHVSLFWYQQALGQGPEFLTYFQNEAQLDKSGLPSDRFFAERPEGSVSTLKIQRTQQEDSAVYLCASSLMGQGIYEQYFGPGTRLTVT.

The chain links TRBV10-1 to TRBJ1-1, with D maybe TRBD1 (5 bases). The CDR3 spans 16 residues. Germline CDR1 and CDR2: WNHNN and SYGVQD (reference sequence). V dropped 0 bases and J dropped 1 base, with 12 bases sitting between them. The CDR3 loop reads CASSESYRKRNTEAFF. CDR3 in DNA: TGCGCCAGCAGTGAGTCTTACAGGAAAAGGAACACTGAAGCTTTCTTT.

This chain joins TRBV15 and TRBJ2-5; D call uncertain. Per the germline V gene, CDR1 is LNHNV and CDR2 is YYDKDF (reference sequence). Trimming removed 0 bases from V and 3 bases from J, with 5 bases in between. The CDR3 is 13 residues long. CDR3 sequence: CATSRERKETQYF. In DNA form, the CDR3 reads TGTGCCACCAGCAGAGAACGAAAAGAGACCCAGTACTTC.

A single count supports this clone. This chain uses TRBV12-3 or TRBV12-4 with TRBJ1-3; no reliable D call. Trimming pared 2 bases from V and 4 bases from J, leaving 3 bases between. The CDR3 has 12 amino acids. The CDR3 DNA sequence: TGTGCCAGCAGTTTATGGGGAAACACCATATATTTT. This codes for CASSLWGNTIYF.

V and J are TRBV5-1 and TRBJ1-1; TRBD1 aligns across 7 bases. Germline lookup yields CDR1 SGHRS and CDR2 YFSETQ. The CDR3 has 15 amino acids. V lost 0 bases, J lost 6 bases, and 8 bases stayed unmatched. CDR3 protein: CASSLALTGRAEAFF. For the CDR3, the DNA is TGCGCCAGCAGCTTGGCCTTGACAGGGCGGGCTGAAGCTTTCTTT.

There are a few counts of this clone. This chain links TRBV2 with TRBJ2-7, with 8 positions matching TRBD2. The V gene's germline CDR1 is SNHLY and CDR2 FYNNEI. CDR3 size: 15 residues. The V and J ends lost 6 bases and 2 bases, in that order; junction bases with no gene match: 9. CDR3 sequence reads: CASRGGLARTYEQYF. CDR3 sequence (DNA): TGTGCCAGCAGAGGAGGACTAGCCCGTACCTACGAGCAGTACTTC. Together with reference TRBV2 and TRBJ2-7, the CDR3 gives the full variable domain: EPEVTQTPSHQVTQMGQEVILRCVPISNHLYFYWYRQILGQKVEFLVSFYNNEISEKSEIFDDQFSVERPDGSNFTLKIRSTKLEDSAMYFCASRGGLARTYEQYFGPGTRLTVT.

The J gene is TRBJ1-2, the V gene TRBV30; D is unresolved. V lost 4 bases and J lost 2, with 14 bases in between. Germline values: CDR1 GTSNPN, CDR2 SVGIG (reference sequence). The CDR3 length is 14 residues. The CDR3 region is CAWISRRTNYGYTF. CDR3 nucleotide sequence: TGTGCCTGGATTTCTAGGAGGACCAACTATGGCTACACCTTC.

This clone was found once. CDR3 sequence reads: CASSRRGTGELFF. In nucleotides, the CDR3 is TGTGCCAGCAGTCGGCGGGGCACCGGGGAGCTGTTTTTT. The V call is TRBV2, the J call TRBJ2-2; possibly TRBD2 for D (6 bases). Germline V gene lookup returns CDR1 SNHLY and CDR2 FYNNEI. CDR3 length equals 13 residues. The V gene lost 5 bases and the J gene lost 4 bases, with 8 bases spanning the gap.

V and J are TRBV5-1 and TRBJ1-1; D call uncertain. The CDR3 has 13 amino acids. CDR1 is SGHRS and CDR2 is YFSETQ in the germline V gene. V shed 5 bases and J shed 4 bases, with 12 bases lying between them. The CDR3 DNA sequence: TGCGCCAGCAGACAAGACCCGGGCACTGAAGCTTTCTTT. This translates into CASRQDPGTEAFF.